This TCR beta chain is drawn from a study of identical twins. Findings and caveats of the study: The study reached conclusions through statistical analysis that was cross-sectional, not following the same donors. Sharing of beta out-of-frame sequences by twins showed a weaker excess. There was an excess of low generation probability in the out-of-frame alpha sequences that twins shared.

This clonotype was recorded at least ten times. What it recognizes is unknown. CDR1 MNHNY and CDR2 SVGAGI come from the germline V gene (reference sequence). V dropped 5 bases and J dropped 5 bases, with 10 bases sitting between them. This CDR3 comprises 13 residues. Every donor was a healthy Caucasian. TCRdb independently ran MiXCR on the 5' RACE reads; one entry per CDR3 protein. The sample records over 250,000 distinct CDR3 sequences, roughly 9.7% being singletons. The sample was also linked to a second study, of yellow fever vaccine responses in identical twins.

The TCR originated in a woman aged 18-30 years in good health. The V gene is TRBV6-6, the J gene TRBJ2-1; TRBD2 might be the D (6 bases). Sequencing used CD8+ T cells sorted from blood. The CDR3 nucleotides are TGTGCCAGCAGTACCGCGGGACACAATGAGCAGTTCTTC. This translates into CASSTAGHNEQFF.